A single sample gave rise to the 27 T cell receptor beta chains below, sequenced in a study of T cells in Graves' hyperthyroidism and ophthalmopathy (dated 2019 in TCRdb). Libraries came from multiplex PCR. For sequencing, an Illumina HiSeq 2000 was employed. The TCR beta CDR3 regions were amplified from the RNA transcripts. The first round of RT-PCR for the TCR CDR3 was performed with the HTBI primer set and the Qiagen OneStep RT-PCR kit. The raw public data were reprocessed by TCRdb itself: fastp quality trimming at Q25, MiXCR clonotype calling, in-frame beta chains only. Each CDR3 protein gets just one entry, which takes the most common genes and DNA from the rows behind it. For this sample there are 600,000 to 700,000 distinct CDR3 sequences; 45% appear just once. The biggest ten clones account for roughly 7.2% of the sample. The sequenced material came from peripheral blood or thyroid tissue (not recorded which). The source of these receptors is an adult man with Graves' disease, either hyperthyroidism or ophthalmopathy (not recorded which).

The chain carries TRBV12-3 or TRBV12-4 and TRBJ1-1, with D tentatively TRBD1 (5 bases). V was shortened by 3 bases and J by 4 bases, with 15 bases between the two germline ends. This CDR3 is built from 15 residues. In DNA form, the CDR3 reads TGTGCCAGCAGTTTGAGGCAGGACGGGGGCACTGAAGCTTTCTTT. Encoded protein: CASSLRQDGGTEAFF.

This clonotype was found once. The chain combines TRBV7-9 with TRBJ1-1, with a weak D call TRBD1 (6 bases). The V gene lost 5 bases and the J gene lost 5 bases, with 15 bases spanning the gap. Germline loops: CDR1 SEHNR, CDR2 FQNEAQ (reference sequence). This CDR3 has 14 residues. CDR3 protein: CASSPGRGVTEAFF. In DNA, the CDR3 is TGTGCCAGCAGCCCGGGCAGGGGAGTTACTGAAGCTTTCTTT.

This clonotype was counted at least ten times. The rearrangement joins TRBV7-6 to TRBJ2-5; TRBD1 is a possible D gene (6 bases). Trimming left V 4 bases short and J 0 bases short, with 12 bases between. The CDR3 is 15 amino acids. The germline CDR1 and CDR2 sequences are SGHVS and FNYEAQ. The CDR3 DNA is TGTGCCAGCAGCTCTGGACAGAGCTACCAAGAGACCCAGTACTTC. Encoded protein: CASSSGQSYQETQYF. The variable domain in full, with the rest retrieved from reference TRBV7-6 and TRBJ2-5, is GAGVSQSPRYKVTKRGQDVALRCDPISGHVSLYWYRQALGQGPEFLTYFNYEAQQDKSGLPNDRFSAERPEGSISTLTIQRTEQRDSAMYRCASSSGQSYQETQYFGPGTRLLVL.

The sample holds many counts of this clonotype. This rearrangement joins TRBV25-1 to TRBJ1-5, with 8 bases fitting TRBD1. Germline loops: CDR1 MGHDK, CDR2 SYGVNS. The CDR3 sequence is 13 residues long. After removal of 8 bases from V and 5 bases from J, the junction contained 5 bases not matched to a gene. The CDR3 region is CASAHRGDQPQHF. The CDR3 DNA reads TGTGCCAGCGCTCACAGGGGGGATCAGCCCCAGCATTTT.

V usage is TRBV7-3 and J usage is TRBJ2-2; 9 bases match TRBD2. CDR1 is SGHTA and CDR2 is FQGTGA in the germline V gene. V shed 0 bases and J 4 bases; nucleotides not matched to a gene: 3. The length of the CDR3 is 16 residues. CDR3 residues: CASSLTAGGGTGELFF. Written as DNA, the CDR3 is TGTGCCAGCAGCTTAACGGCGGGAGGGGGCACCGGGGAGCTGTTTTTT.

This clonotype was observed many times. The CDR3 coding sequence is TGTGCCAGCAGCTTAGTCGGCAGTGGGGAGCAGTACTTC. This codes for CASSLVGSGEQYF. This chain connects TRBV7-3 to TRBJ2-7; D gene uncertain. The CDR3 extends over 13 amino acids. Germline V gene sequence: CDR1 SGHTA, CDR2 FQGTGA. V was pared by 2 bases and J by 7 bases, with 12 bases between.

The chain combines TRBV7-9 with TRBJ2-7; D might be TRBD1 (5 bases). V was trimmed by 1 base and J by 0 bases, leaving 13 bases between them. Germline CDR1 is SEHNR and CDR2 is FQNEAQ (reference sequence). The CDR3 extends over 16 amino acids. CDR3 sequence (DNA): TGTGCCAGCAGCTTAGATCTACAGGTTCTCTCCTACGAGCAGTACTTC. It specifies CASSLDLQVLSYEQYF.

This clonotype was observed a handful of times. The gene calls are TRBV20-1 and TRBJ1-5; a possible D gene is TRBD1 (5 bases). Germline CDR1 and CDR2: DFQATT and SNEGSKA (reference sequence). Trimming took 3 bases from V and 7 from J, leaving 16 bases between them. CDR3 length: 14 residues. The CDR3 is CSARDTDSRQPQHF. CDR3 bases: TGCAGTGCTAGGGACACGGACTCGAGACAGCCCCAGCATTTT.

The chain is built from TRBV7-6 and TRBJ2-7, with TRBD2 as a possible D gene (6 bases). CDR1 and CDR2 (germline): SGHVS, FNYEAQ. The CDR3 is 14 residues long. The V gene lost 4 bases and the J gene lost 5 bases, with 15 bases spanning the gap. This CDR3 reads CASSSGSRRDEQYF. CDR3 coding DNA: TGTGCCAGCAGCTCAGGGAGCAGGAGGGACGAGCAGTACTTC.

The chain links TRBV7-2 to TRBJ1-1; D is undetermined. The germline V gene encodes CDR1 SGHTA and CDR2 FQGNSA. V lost 0 bases, J lost 0 bases, and 14 bases lay in between. The CDR3 runs to 17 residues. CDR3 bases: TGTGCCAGCAGCTTAGCTACATGGGGTCACATGAACACTGAAGCTTTCTTT. This codes for CASSLATWGHMNTEAFF. Full variable domain (missing parts from reference TRBV7-2 and TRBJ1-1): GAGVSQSPSNKVTEKGKDVELRCDPISGHTALYWYRQSLGQGLEFLIYFQGNSAPDKSGLPSDRFSAERTGGSVSTLTIQRTQQEDSAVYLCASSLATWGHMNTEAFFGQGTRLTVV.

This clonotype was found many times. The rearrangement joins TRBV5-8 to TRBJ2-2; the match to TRBD2 covers 12 bases. This CDR3 contains 15 residues. From germline, CDR1 is SGHTS and CDR2 YDEGEE. The V segment lost 4 bases and the J segment 5 bases; nucleotides outside the gene matches: 3. Here the CDR3 DNA reads TGTGCCAGCAGCGGACTAGCGGGACCTACCGGGGAGCTGTTTTTT. Protein: CASSGLAGPTGELFF.

In nucleotides, the CDR3 is TGTGCCAGCAGTCTCGGGACAGGGGTAAATCTGAACACTGAAGCTTTCTTT. Its protein product is CASSLGTGVNLNTEAFF. The genes are TRBV6-1 and TRBJ1-1, with 10 bases identical to TRBD1. The CDR3 loop spans 17 amino acids. Germline CDR1 is MNHNS and CDR2 is SASEGT. The V gene end was trimmed by 5 bases and the J gene end by 0 bases; junction bases not matched to a gene: 9.

This clonotype was recorded at least ten times. The V and J genes are TRBV24-1 and TRBJ2-1; D not certain. Germline V CDR1 and CDR2: KGHDR, SFDVKD. V was shortened by 4 bases and J by 10 bases, with 13 bases between the two germline ends. This CDR3 has 13 amino acids. CDR3 bases: TGTGCCACCAGTGACCAAGCTACAAGGGAGCAGTTCTTC. Protein product: CATSDQATREQFF.

This clonotype appeared many times. This rearrangement joins TRBV7-2 to TRBJ1-3; D remains ambiguous. The CDR3 spans 13 residues. Germline V gene sequence: CDR1 SGHTA, CDR2 FQGNSA. V was shortened by 7 bases and J by 3 bases, with 10 bases between the two germline ends. The CDR3 sequence is CASTLLNGNTIYF. The CDR3 DNA is TGTGCCAGCACCCTATTGAATGGAAACACCATATATTTT.

The V call is TRBV24-1, the J call TRBJ2-5, with 8 bases identical to TRBD1. This CDR3 contains 15 residues. V lost 5 bases to trimming and J lost 5 bases; unmatched junction nucleotides: 9. Germline CDR1 is KGHDR and CDR2 is SFDVKD. The CDR3 DNA sequence: TGTGCCACCAGTGCGGCGGGACAGGCTGGCGAGACCCAGTACTTC. Translation: CATSAAGQAGETQYF.

A few counts support this clonotype. One end of the junction varies from germline; a read error may be responsible. The genes are TRBV19 and TRBJ1-5; TRBD1 matches at 7 bases. The germline V gene has CDR1 LNHDA and CDR2 SQIVND (reference sequence). The CDR3 is 15 amino acids. CDR3: CANSQHRGRDQPQHF. The CDR3 nucleotides read TGTGCCAATAGTCAACACAGGGGTCGTGATCAGCCCCAGCATTTT.

About this clonotype: At one end, the junction sequence differs from germline, possibly due to a read error. V usage is TRBV7-9 and J usage is TRBJ1-1; D remains ambiguous. The V gene's germline CDR1 is SEHNR and CDR2 FQNEAQ (reference sequence). CDR3 size: 14 residues. The CDR3, as DNA: TGCGCCAGCAGCTACCCCCTTGGAATCGCTGAAGCTTTCTTT. Translation: CASSYPLGIAEAFF.

The rearrangement links TRBV19 to TRBJ1-5; weak D call: TRBD1 (5 bases). The CDR3 is made up of 18 amino acids. Trimming pared 3 bases from V and 7 bases from J, leaving 25 bases between. CDR1 and CDR2 (germline): LNHDA, SQIVND (reference sequence). CDR3 sequence reads: CASSIHVPSGVKGQPQHF. CDR3 DNA sequence: TGTGCCAGTAGTATTCACGTTCCGTCGGGGGTTAAGGGACAGCCCCAGCATTTT.

The genes are TRBV7-9 and TRBJ1-6; 9 positions match TRBD1. With 6 bases clipped from V and 10 bases from J, the junction kept 13 bases outside the gene matches. The CDR3 runs to 16 residues. Germline CDR1 reads SEHNR; CDR2 reads FQNEAQ (reference sequence). CDR3 bases: TGTGCCAGCAGGCTCGGCCGGGACAGGGTAGGGTCACCCCTCCACTTT. Translation gives CASRLGRDRVGSPLHF.

The CDR3 nucleotides are TGCAGTGCTGTCCTAGGACAGGGTAATTCACCCCTCCACTTT. This translates into CSAVLGQGNSPLHF. This chain joins TRBV20-1 and TRBJ1-6, with 8 bases lining up with TRBD1. The CDR3 extends over 14 amino acids. In germline, CDR1 is DFQATT, CDR2 SNEGSKA (reference sequence). The J segment lost 6 bases and the V segment lost 5 bases, leaving 6 bases of the junction unmatched.

Points on this clonotype: One end of the junction does not line up with germline, which may come from a read error. The chain is built from TRBV6-1 and TRBJ1-5; D not resolved. This CDR3 has 15 amino acids. In germline, CDR1 is MNHNS, CDR2 SASEGT. CDR3 coding DNA: TGTGCCATCAGTGAAGCTGTTCTCTCGGGACAGCCCCAGCATTTT. Amino acids: CAISEAVLSGQPQHF.

The genes are TRBV7-9 and TRBJ1-2; D is possibly TRBD1 (6 bases). Trimming shortened V by 5 bases and J by 4 bases, and 20 bases separated the two germline ends. The CDR3 is 16 amino acids. Germline CDR1 is SEHNR and CDR2 is FQNEAQ (reference sequence). The CDR3 reads CASSPAATRGGYGYTF. CDR3 sequence (DNA): TGTGCCAGCAGCCCGGCCGCTACTCGAGGGGGCTATGGCTACACCTTC.

This clonotype was counted between two and nine times. The chain couples TRBV25-1 to TRBJ2-5; weak D call: TRBD1 (6 bases). CDR1 is MGHDK and CDR2 is SYGVNS in the germline V gene. The V end was cut by 5 bases, the J end by 4 bases, with 14 bases between. The CDR3 consists of 14 residues. CDR3 DNA: TGTGCCAGCAGTCCTCCCACAGGGAGAGAGACCCAGTACTTC. Translation gives CASSPPTGRETQYF.

This clonotype was seen a few times. The V and J genes are TRBV6-5 and TRBJ2-2; D perhaps matches TRBD1 (5 bases). CDR3 length: 15 amino acids. Germline V CDR1 and CDR2: MNHEY, SVGAGI. Trimming removed 2 bases from V and 2 bases from J, with 9 bases in between. This CDR3 is CASSYGDSNTGELFF. In DNA form, the CDR3 reads TGTGCCAGCAGTTACGGAGACAGTAACACCGGGGAGCTGTTTTTT.

In this sample, this clonotype turned up a few times. The rearrangement links TRBV6-6 to TRBJ1-2; D is ambiguous. The germline CDR1 and CDR2 sequences are MNHNY and SVGAGI (reference sequence). V dropped 3 bases and J dropped 3 bases, with 8 bases sitting between them. The CDR3 spans 13 residues. DNA for the CDR3: TGTGCCAGCAGTTATGCAGGCGACTATGGCTACACCTTC. As protein: CASSYAGDYGYTF.

This clonotype was seen a few times. An end of the junction differs from the germline gene, which may be a read error. This chain uses TRBV7-9 with TRBJ2-7; TRBD1 matches at 8 bases. Germline loops: CDR1 SEHNR, CDR2 FQNEAQ (reference sequence). This CDR3 spans 16 amino acids. This CDR3 reads CASSQGADRVTYEQYF. CDR3 DNA sequence: TGCGCCAGCAGCCAAGGAGCGGACAGGGTAACCTACGAGCAGTACTTC.

This clonotype has at least ten counts. This chain joins TRBV12-3 or TRBV12-4 and TRBJ1-1, with 8 bases identical to TRBD1. This CDR3 contains 14 residues. Trimming took 6 bases from V and 3 from J; bases not matched to a gene: 6. The CDR3 loop is CASSRTGPYTEAFF. The CDR3, as DNA: TGTGCCAGCAGCCGGACAGGGCCCTACACTGAAGCTTTCTTT.